A single sample is the source of the 21 T cell receptor beta chains below, sequenced in a study of technical replicates of blood from several donors. The data were produced by immunoSEQ multiplex PCR, yet TCRdb's version contains in-frame clones alone and is incomplete. The data show roughly 71,000 clones, about 95% seen once. Sequenced sample: T cells isolated from PBMCs. The receptors were sampled from a human donor in good health.

The rearrangement uses TRBV5-5 and TRBJ2-7; 8 nucleotides line up with TRBD2. CDR1 SGHKS and CDR2 YYEKEE come from the germline V gene (reference sequence). CDR3 length equals 20 residues. The junction had 25 bases not matched to a gene; V was cut back by 4 bases and J by 4 bases. The DNA for the CDR3 is TGTGCCAGCAGCCCAATCCTCGCTTCGACACAATTAGCGGGGTTTTACGAGCAGTACTTC. It translates to CASSPILASTQLAGFYEQYF.

The rearrangement links TRBV11-3 to TRBJ2-7, with D possibly being TRBD2 (6 bases). Germline V gene data show CDR1 as SGHNT and CDR2 as YENEEA. This CDR3 comprises 15 residues. Trimming took off 3 bases at V and 2 bases at J, with 14 bases between the two ends. CDR3 sequence reads: CASSFPGEGTYEQYF. Written as DNA, the CDR3 is TGTGCCAGCAGCTTCCCGGGAGAAGGTACCTACGAGCAGTACTTC. The variable domain in full, completed from reference TRBV11-3 and TRBJ2-7, reads EAGVVQSPRYKIIEKKQPVAFWCNPISGHNTLYWYLQNLGQGPELLIRYENEEAVDDSQLPKDRFSAERLKGVDSTLKIQPAELGDSAVYLCASSFPGEGTYEQYFGPGTRLTVT.

The chain carries TRBV19 and TRBJ1-2; weak D call: TRBD1 (5 bases). V was clipped by 1 base and J by 4 bases, with 7 bases between them. Germline assignment: CDR1 LNHDA and CDR2 SQIVND (reference sequence). This CDR3 has 13 residues. The CDR3: CASSIGGVYGYTF. The CDR3 DNA reads as TGTGCCAGTAGTATAGGGGGGGTCTATGGCTACACCTTC.

This sequence joins TRBV10-3 and TRBJ1-1; D is possibly TRBD1 (5 bases). Germline loops: CDR1 ENHRY, CDR2 SYGVKD. The V end lost 4 bases, the J end lost 2 bases, and 8 bases lay between the germline ends. The CDR3 sequence is 13 residues long. Here the CDR3 reads CAISGQSNTEAFF. DNA of the CDR3: TGTGCCATCAGTGGACAGTCTAACACTGAAGCTTTCTTT.

The V call is TRBV5-1, the J call TRBJ1-1; TRBD1 aligns across 7 bases. V lost 4 bases to trimming and J lost 8 bases; unmatched junction nucleotides: 14. The germline V gene encodes CDR1 SGHRS and CDR2 YFSETQ. The CDR3 length is 15 residues. CDR3 amino acids: CASSPDRAYSGEAFF. The CDR3 DNA sequence: TGCGCCAGCAGCCCTGACAGGGCCTACAGTGGCGAAGCTTTCTTT.

The rearrangement links TRBV6-1 to TRBJ2-3; D gene ambiguous. Deletions cut 0 bases from V and 1 base from J, with 8 bases between. Germline V gives CDR1 MNHNS, CDR2 SASEGT. This CDR3 is built from 15 residues. Written as DNA, the CDR3 is TGTGCCAGCAGTGAAGCCAGTCACCGCACAGATACGCAGTATTTT. Its translation is CASSEASHRTDTQYF.

The chain combines TRBV5-1 with TRBJ1-2; 7 bases map to TRBD1. CDR3 size: 14 residues. Germline CDR1 reads SGHRS; CDR2 reads YFSETQ. The junction had 8 bases not matched to a gene; V was cut back by 5 bases and J by 4 bases. In DNA form, the CDR3 reads TGCGCCAGCAGGCCAACAGGGGATAGCTATGGCTACACCTTC. Translated, it gives CASRPTGDSYGYTF.

The chain is built from TRBV4-1 and TRBJ2-1; 9 nucleotides line up with TRBD1. The CDR3 covers 15 residues. Germline V gene lookup returns CDR1 MGHRA and CDR2 YSYEKL. V shed 4 bases and J 8 bases; nucleotides not matched to a gene: 9. CDR3 DNA sequence: TGCGCCAGCAGCCTCGGGACAGGGATTCTCTATGAGCAGTTCTTC. Its translation is CASSLGTGILYEQFF.

This sequence joins TRBV27 and TRBJ2-7; 11 bases line up with TRBD1. The CDR3 is 14 residues long. The V and J ends lost 6 bases and 5 bases, in that order; junction bases with no gene match: 6. Germline values: CDR1 MNHEY, CDR2 SMNVEV (reference sequence). The CDR3 DNA sequence: TGTGCCAGCAGACAGGACAGGGGGCTTAACGAGCAGTACTTC. Translation: CASRQDRGLNEQYF.

In its sample, this clone was seen once. The chain joins TRBV4-2 to TRBJ2-1, with 10 bases identical to TRBD1. The CDR3 extends over 14 amino acids. Germline-derived CDR1 and CDR2 are LGHNA and YNFKEQ. Trimming cost V 1 base and J 6 bases; bases outside gene matches: 0. In nucleotides, the CDR3 is TGTGCCAGCAGCCAAGGGACAGGGGGCAATGAGCAGTTCTTC. As protein: CASSQGTGGNEQFF.

J is TRBJ2-5 and V is TRBV6-1; 7 nucleotides match TRBD2. The CDR3 is made up of 13 amino acids. Germline loops: CDR1 MNHNS, CDR2 SASEGT. The V and J ends lost 6 bases and 5 bases, in that order; junction bases with no gene match: 6. CDR3 region: CASRTSAGETQYF. In DNA form, the CDR3 reads TGTGCCAGCAGAACTAGCGCCGGGGAGACCCAGTACTTC.

This clone was counted once. This CDR3 is CASSLFRQGPSNQPQHF. CDR3 DNA sequence: TGTGCCAGCAGTTTATTCCGACAGGGGCCTTCCAATCAGCCCCAGCATTTT. This chain connects TRBV28 to TRBJ1-5, with 8 bases aligning to TRBD1. Germline V lookup: CDR1 MDHEN, CDR2 SYDVKM. This CDR3 spans 17 amino acids. With 1 base clipped from V and 3 bases from J, the junction kept 8 bases outside the gene matches.

The V call is TRBV19, the J call TRBJ1-5; 10 bases are shared with TRBD1. CDR3 length: 15 amino acids. The germline gives CDR1 LNHDA, CDR2 SQIVND (reference sequence). V lost 5 bases and J lost 6; bases outside the gene matches: 7. DNA of the CDR3: TGTGCCAGTAGTCTCGGACAGGGGGGAGGTCAGCCCCAGCATTTT. Amino acids: CASSLGQGGGQPQHF.

This chain joins TRBV13 and TRBJ2-7; D perhaps matches TRBD1 (5 bases). Trimming left V 5 bases short and J 2 bases short, with 13 bases between. This CDR3 contains 14 residues. Germline V lookup: CDR1 PRHDT, CDR2 FYEKMQ (reference sequence). The CDR3 nucleotides read TGTGCCAGCAGCCCCTACGACAGAGCCTACGAGCAGTACTTC. Encoded protein: CASSPYDRAYEQYF.

This chain joins TRBV11-2 and TRBJ1-2; D unclear. Trimming left V 5 bases short and J 4 bases short, with 14 bases between. Per the germline V gene, CDR1 is SGHAT and CDR2 is FQNNGV. The CDR3 loop spans 14 amino acids. Here the CDR3 reads CASSLAAGSYGYTF. The CDR3 DNA reads TGTGCCAGCAGCCTCGCGGCCGGGAGCTATGGCTACACCTTC.

The genes are TRBV14 and TRBJ1-2, with 10 bases that match TRBD1. CDR3 length: 16 residues. Looked up from germline, CDR1 is SGHDN and CDR2 is FVKESK. V dropped 7 bases and J dropped 6; count of bases not matched to a gene: 14. CDR3 in amino acids: CASTLPGTGAEDGYTF. The CDR3 DNA reads as TGTGCCAGCACCCTACCGGGGACAGGGGCTGAGGATGGCTACACCTTC.

The chain joins TRBV11-3 to TRBJ1-2; tentative D call: TRBD1 (5 bases). Trimming stripped 5 bases from V and 8 bases from J, with 15 bases between. There are 13 residues in the CDR3. Germline V gene lookup returns CDR1 SGHNT and CDR2 YENEEA. The CDR3 DNA reads as TGTGCCAGCAGCCCTGGGTCAGGGAACGGCTACACCTTC. This translates into CASSPGSGNGYTF.

Only one count was recorded for this clone. The rearrangement links TRBV11-3 to TRBJ1-1; no reliable D call. In germline, CDR1 is SGHNT, CDR2 YENEEA. The CDR3 loop spans 15 amino acids. Trimming took off 3 bases at V and 1 base at J, with 12 bases between the two ends. CDR3 nucleotides: TGTGCCAGCAGCTTCCCATGGGCAAAGAACACTGAAGCTTTCTTT. Protein sequence: CASSFPWAKNTEAFF.

The gene calls are TRBV2 and TRBJ1-1, with a weak D call TRBD1 (5 bases). The V gene's germline CDR1 is SNHLY and CDR2 FYNNEI. The CDR3 loop spans 13 amino acids. V gave up 7 bases and J gave up 2 bases, with 11 bases separating them. CDR3 sequence reads: CASNRDSNTEAFF. The CDR3 nucleotides read TGTGCCAGCAATCGGGACTCAAACACTGAAGCTTTCTTT.

In this sample, this clone turned up once. V and J are TRBV11-2 and TRBJ2-7, with D maybe TRBD2 (5 bases). Germline lookup yields CDR1 SGHAT and CDR2 FQNNGV. The ends were cut back, 1 base at V and 0 bases at J, with 10 bases in the middle. This CDR3 region has 15 residues. This CDR3 reads CASSLAGRSSYEQYF. As DNA, the CDR3 is TGTGCCAGCAGCTTAGCGGGAAGGAGCTCCTACGAGCAGTACTTC. The variable domain in full, completed from reference TRBV11-2 and TRBJ2-7, reads EAGVAQSPRYKIIEKRQSVAFWCNPISGHATLYWYQQILGQGPKLLIQFQNNGVVDDSQLPKDRFSAERLKGVDSTLKIQPAKLEDSAVYLCASSLAGRSSYEQYFGPGTRLTVT.

J is TRBJ2-1 and V is TRBV14; tentative D call: TRBD2 (5 bases). The CDR3 runs to 18 residues. Trimming removed 0 bases from V and 5 bases from J, with 20 bases in between. Per germline, CDR1 SGHDN and CDR2 FVKESK. The CDR3 nucleotides are TGTGCCAGCAGCCAAGATTGGTCACCGTCGGGGAGAGACAATGAGCAGTTCTTC. Its protein product is CASSQDWSPSGRDNEQFF.